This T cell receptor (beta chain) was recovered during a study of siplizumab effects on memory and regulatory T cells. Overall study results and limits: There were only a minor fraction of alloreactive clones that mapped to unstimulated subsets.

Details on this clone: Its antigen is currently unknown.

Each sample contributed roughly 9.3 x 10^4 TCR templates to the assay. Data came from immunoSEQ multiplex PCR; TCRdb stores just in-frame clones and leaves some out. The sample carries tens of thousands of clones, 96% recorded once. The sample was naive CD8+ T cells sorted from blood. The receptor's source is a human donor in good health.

The DNA for the CDR3 is TGTGCCAGCAGCCCCCACACAGGGTCAAGTTACAATGAGCAGTTCTTC. As protein: CASSPHTGSSYNEQFF. The genes are TRBV9 and TRBJ2-1, with D possibly matching TRBD1 (6 bases). Looked up from germline, CDR1 is SGDLS and CDR2 is YYNGEE. The V end was cut by 4 bases, the J end by 4 bases, with 18 bases between. CDR3 length equals 16 residues.